This record covers a single T cell receptor (beta chain). Its target is unknown. The record originates from a study of siplizumab effects on memory and regulatory T cells. The protocol was immunoSEQ multiplex PCR, while the TCRdb copy is restricted to in-frame clones and leaves out a portion. The sample has around 100,000 clones, 94% seen once. Notes on the study in general: Siplizumab brought about a significant reduction in alloreactive sequences traceable to unstimulated CD4+ memory cells. Naive T cells appeared more varied than memory cells and looked like key alloresponse contributors. Suppression by proliferating Tregs derived from siplizumab cultures was not verified. Alloreactive CD4+ clones that could be mapped were on average 68.8% Treg-derived with siplizumab, against around 27% in controls.

The sequence derives from a human donor in good health. Sequenced input: non-Treg CD4+ T cells sorted from blood.

The DNA of the CDR3 is TGCAGCGTTGCAAGCGGGCGCGGTCAGCCCCAGCATTTT. This gives the protein CSVASGRGQPQHF. The V call is TRBV29-1, the J call TRBJ1-5; D not resolved. The germline CDR1 and CDR2 sequences are SQVTM and ANQGSEA. Trimming cost V 4 bases and J 6 bases, with 13 bases left between them. The CDR3 has 13 residues. The full variable domain, with the rest looked up from reference TRBV29-1 and TRBJ1-5, is SAVISQKPSRDICQRGTSLTIQCQVDSQVTMMFWYRQQPGQSLTLIATANQGSEATYESGFVIDKFPISRPNLTFSTLTVSNMSPEDSSIYLCSVASGRGQPQHFGDGTRLSIL.